The clone carrying this TCR beta chain was counted many times. Its antigen is as yet unknown. This specimen comes from a study of T cells in Graves' hyperthyroidism and ophthalmopathy. Study background: Staff took peripheral blood when the initial diagnosis was made, before any treatment began. Regarding the study as a whole: Blood also held most thyroid clonotypes expanded beyond 0.001.

Amplification targeted TCR beta CDR3 regions from RNA transcripts. The HTBI primer set was used in a first-round RT-PCR of the TCR CDR3. Using its own MiXCR run on the multiplex PCR reads, TCRdb lists one record per CDR3 protein. The sample includes more than 300,000 distinct CDR3 sequences, 14% of them seen just once. Germline CDR1 and CDR2: MNHEY and SVGEGT. The CDR3 contains 14 residues. V shed 7 bases and J shed 1 base, with 13 bases lying between them. This TCR came from a woman younger than 45 with Graves' hyperthyroidism. Sequenced material: blood. The chain links TRBV6-2 or TRBV6-3 to TRBJ2-5; a weak D match, TRBD1 (5 bases). DNA of the CDR3: TGTGCCAGCACCGAGACAGAAATCCAAGAGACCCAGTACTTC. Its translation is CASTETEIQETQYF.